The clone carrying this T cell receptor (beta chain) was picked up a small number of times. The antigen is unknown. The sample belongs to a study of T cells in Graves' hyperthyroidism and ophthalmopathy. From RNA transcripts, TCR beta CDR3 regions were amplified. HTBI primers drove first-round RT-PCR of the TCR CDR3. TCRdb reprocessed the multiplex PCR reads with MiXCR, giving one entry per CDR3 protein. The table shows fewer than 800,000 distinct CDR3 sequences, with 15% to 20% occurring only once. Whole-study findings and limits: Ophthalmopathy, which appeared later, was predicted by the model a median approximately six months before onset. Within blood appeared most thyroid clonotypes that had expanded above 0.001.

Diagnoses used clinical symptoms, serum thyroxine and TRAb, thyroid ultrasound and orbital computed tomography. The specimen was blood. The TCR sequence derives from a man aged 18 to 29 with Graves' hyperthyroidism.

DNA of the CDR3: TGTGCCAGCAGTCGAACCCGGACAGGGGGAATGAACTATGGCTACACCTTC. Protein: CASSRTRTGGMNYGYTF. This sequence joins TRBV25-1 and TRBJ1-2; 10 nucleotides align to TRBD1. J lost 2 bases, V lost 5 bases, and 11 bases had no gene match. This CDR3 contains 17 residues. Germline lookup yields CDR1 MGHDK and CDR2 SYGVNS.